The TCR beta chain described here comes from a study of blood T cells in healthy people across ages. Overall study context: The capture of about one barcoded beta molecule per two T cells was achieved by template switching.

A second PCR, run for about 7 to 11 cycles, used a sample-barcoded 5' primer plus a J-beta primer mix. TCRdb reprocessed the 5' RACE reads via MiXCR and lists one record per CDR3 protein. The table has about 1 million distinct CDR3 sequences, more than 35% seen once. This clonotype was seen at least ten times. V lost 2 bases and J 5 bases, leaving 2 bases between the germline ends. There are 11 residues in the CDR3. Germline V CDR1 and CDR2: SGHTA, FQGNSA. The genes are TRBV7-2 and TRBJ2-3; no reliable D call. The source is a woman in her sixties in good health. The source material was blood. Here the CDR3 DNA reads TGTGCCAGCAGCTTAATAGATACGCAGTATTTT. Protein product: CASSLIDTQYF. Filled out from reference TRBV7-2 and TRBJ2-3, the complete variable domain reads GAGVSQSPSNKVTEKGKDVELRCDPISGHTALYWYRQSLGQGLEFLIYFQGNSAPDKSGLPSDRFSAERTGGSVSTLTIQRTQQEDSAVYLCASSLIDTQYFGPGTRLTVL.